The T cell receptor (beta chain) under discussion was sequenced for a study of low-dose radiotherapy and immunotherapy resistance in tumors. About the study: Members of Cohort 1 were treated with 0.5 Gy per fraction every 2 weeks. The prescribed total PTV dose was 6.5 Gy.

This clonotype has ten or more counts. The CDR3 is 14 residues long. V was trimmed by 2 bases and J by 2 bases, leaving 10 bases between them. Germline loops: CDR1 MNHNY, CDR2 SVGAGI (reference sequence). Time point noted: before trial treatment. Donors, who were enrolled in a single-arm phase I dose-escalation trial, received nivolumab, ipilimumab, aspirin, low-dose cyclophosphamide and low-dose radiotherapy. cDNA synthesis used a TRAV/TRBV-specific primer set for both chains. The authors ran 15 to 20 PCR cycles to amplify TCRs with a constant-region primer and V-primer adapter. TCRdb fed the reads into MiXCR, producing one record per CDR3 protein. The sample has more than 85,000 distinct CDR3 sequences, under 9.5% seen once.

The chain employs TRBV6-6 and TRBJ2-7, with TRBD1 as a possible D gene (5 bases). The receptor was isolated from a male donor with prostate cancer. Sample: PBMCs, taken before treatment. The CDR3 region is CASSYADRAYEQYF. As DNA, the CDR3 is TGTGCCAGCAGTTACGCCGACAGAGCCTACGAGCAGTACTTC.